Listed here is a single T cell receptor beta chain. The sample is drawn from a study of control samples from healthy donors and cancer patients. TCRdb's table, derived via immunoSEQ multiplex PCR, lists solely in-frame clones and lacks some. The top ten clones hold less than 3.5% of a sample with more than 95,000 clones, 93% of them seen once. This CDR3 comprises 12 residues. This receptor was taken from a man younger than 40 in good health. The rearrangement joins TRBV12-3 or TRBV12-4 to TRBJ1-3; D unresolved. The sample taken for sequencing was blood. The CDR3 DNA reads TGTGGAACCTTAAGCTCTGGAAACACCATATATTTT. Protein sequence: CGTLSSGNTIYF.